Listed here are 5 T cell receptor beta chains from one sample, sequenced in a study of molecular identifiers for immune sequencing clone quantification. TCRdb ran MiXCR on the PCR reads and lists one entry per CDR3 protein. The sample contains about 640,000 distinct CDR3 sequences, 15% to 20% of which appear only once. The specimen sequenced was naive CD8+ T cells from blood, with Jurkat cell RNA spiked in. Subset denoted: FACS-sorted CD8+CD4-CCR7+CD45RA+ naive T cells. The receptors here all came from a human donor in good health. Some libraries in this study had Jurkat cell RNA spiked in.

This clonotype was detected ten times or more. The gene calls are TRBV20-1 and TRBJ2-4; no clear D gene. V lost 0 bases, J lost 1 base, and 16 bases lay in between. This CDR3 spans 17 amino acids. The germline V gene has CDR1 DFQATT and CDR2 SNEGSKA (reference sequence). The CDR3 spells CSARDLLGVSAKNIQYF. The CDR3 DNA is TGCAGTGCTAGAGATCTTCTTGGGGTTTCGGCCAAAAACATTCAGTACTTC.

This clonotype was seen only a few times. The chain carries TRBV29-1 and TRBJ2-1, with 10 bases aligning to TRBD2. After removal of 6 bases from V and 6 bases from J, the junction contained 5 bases not matched to a gene. CDR1 is SQVTM, CDR2 ANQGSEA, per germline. The CDR3 length is 13 residues. CDR3 in amino acids: CSVGTSGANEQFF. CDR3 bases: TGCAGCGTCGGAACTAGCGGGGCCAATGAGCAGTTCTTC.

This clonotype was counted ten times or more. The chain combines TRBV6-2 or TRBV6-3 with TRBJ1-1, with D tentatively TRBD1 (5 bases). V dropped 5 bases and J dropped 5 bases, with 18 bases sitting between them. The CDR3 covers 15 residues. From germline, CDR1 is MNHEY and CDR2 SVGEGT. DNA of the CDR3: TGTGCCAGCAGTCCTCGAGACAGACATTTTACTGAAGCTTTCTTT. Protein: CASSPRDRHFTEAFF.

In its sample, this clonotype was seen many times. The gene calls are TRBV29-1 and TRBJ2-1, with D unclear. V shed 1 base and J shed 9 bases, with 10 bases lying between them. Germline V CDR1 and CDR2: SQVTM, ANQGSEA. The CDR3 extends over 12 amino acids. The DNA of the CDR3 is TGCAGCGTTGAAGCCTGGACGGGTGAGCAGTTCTTC. This codes for CSVEAWTGEQFF.

On this clonotype: The missing conserved phenylalanine or tryptophan at the end of this CDR3 makes a read error likely. This sequence joins TRBV12-3 or TRBV12-4 and TRBJ2-3; D may correspond to TRBD1 or TRBD2 (5 bases each). The CDR3 totals 15 residues. The germline V and J ends were trimmed by 7 bases and 2 bases, with 16 bases remaining between them. CDR3 amino acids: CASTLGPAATDTQYY. The CDR3 DNA reads as TGTGCCAGCACCCTGGGACCAGCGGCCACAGATACGCAGTATTAT.